This paragraph covers one T cell receptor (beta chain) sequence. This sample is drawn from a study of OX40 agonist ivuxolimab in advanced cancers. Sequenced by immunoSEQ multiplex PCR; TCRdb stores in-frame clones only, minus some. The table has around 100,000 clones, 80% to 95% seen once. The sequencing used CD4+ or CD8+ T cells sorted from blood, collected in a trial of the OX40 agonist ivuxolimab. This sequence originates from an adult with an advanced solid tumor such as melanoma, head and neck, liver or kidney cancer.

In DNA, the CDR3 is TGTGCCAGCAGTTCGGACAGGGCGACTTATGGCTACACCTTC. Residues: CASSSDRATYGYTF. V is TRBV5-8 and J is TRBJ1-2; 8 bases agree with TRBD1. Per germline, CDR1 SGHTS and CDR2 YDEGEE. The CDR3 is made up of 14 amino acids. V lost 5 bases to trimming and J lost 5 bases; unmatched junction nucleotides: 8.